This TCR beta chain was recovered during a study of cytomegalovirus exposure and HLA in healthy donors. V dropped 3 bases and J dropped 0; count of bases not matched to a gene: 12. Germline loops: CDR1 SGDLS, CDR2 YYNGEE. CDR3 size: 18 residues. Study-level findings and limits: In a later analysis, a missense DCLRE1C variant was linked to TCR beta V- and J-gene trimming. According to the study, 160 or so TCR beta chains were cytomegalovirus-associated. Sequencing had likely introduced a cluster of highly shared sequence variants as an artifact.

Worth noting for this clone: The antigen is undetermined.

The PCR was carried out with 60 Vbeta primers and 13 Jbeta primers. The authors' processing: Approximately 73 million unique TCR beta chains, roughly 10 million shared, were counted in a later analysis. Sequencing used immunoSEQ multiplex PCR; TCRdb keeps in-frame clones, though not all of them. V and J calls and clone size are those listed in that table; D and trimming were worked out from the DNA. This sample yields 160,000 or so clones, of which around 76% are seen a single time; over 1.1% belongs to the top ten. The sequence was obtained from a man aged 55 to 70 in good health and CMV-seronegative. Material for sequencing was PBMCs. The rearrangement uses TRBV9 and TRBJ2-3, with 8 bases matching TRBD1. The CDR3 protein is CASSGRGQQGGSTDTQYF. CDR3 nucleotides: TGTGCCAGCAGCGGTAGGGGACAACAGGGGGGAAGCACAGATACGCAGTATTTT. Full variable domain (outside the CDR3, taken from reference TRBV9 and TRBJ2-3): DSGVTQTPKHLITATGQRVTLRCSPRSGDLSVYWYQQSLDQGLQFLIQYYNGEERAKGNILERFSAQQFPDLHSELNLSSLELGDSALYFCASSGRGQQGGSTDTQYFGPGTRLTVL.